This TCR beta chain emerged from a study of Ad26.COV2.S vaccination and SARS-CoV-2 variants. Method: immunoSEQ multiplex PCR; TCRdb's copy keeps in-frame clones and lacks some. The repertoire includes around 340,000 clones, roughly 91% of them detected once, and 5% sits in the top ten. Study conclusions and caveats: Comparable non-spike TCR breadth was observed in vaccine and placebo recipients.

The sample's treatment: some 20 received Ad26.COV2.S at low or high dose, single or two shots; several received placebo; per-sample allocation not given. Sampling occurred on day 63 after the first vaccine or placebo injection. In the case of this clone: Its target is unknown. The sample holds other DNA sequences that translate to the same CDR3.

There are 12 residues in the CDR3. Germline assignment: CDR1 MDHEN and CDR2 SYDVKM. V was pared by 2 bases and J by 8 bases, with 9 bases between. The sequence was obtained from a person between 18 and 65 years old who received the Ad26.COV2.S COVID-19 vaccine or a placebo. The J gene is TRBJ1-1, the V gene TRBV28, with D uncertain. The source material was peripheral blood, sampled in a trial of Ad26.COV2.S vaccine versus placebo. In nucleotides, the CDR3 is TGTGCCAGCAGTTTAAGAGTATCCGAAGCTTTCTTT. Translation: CASSLRVSEAFF.